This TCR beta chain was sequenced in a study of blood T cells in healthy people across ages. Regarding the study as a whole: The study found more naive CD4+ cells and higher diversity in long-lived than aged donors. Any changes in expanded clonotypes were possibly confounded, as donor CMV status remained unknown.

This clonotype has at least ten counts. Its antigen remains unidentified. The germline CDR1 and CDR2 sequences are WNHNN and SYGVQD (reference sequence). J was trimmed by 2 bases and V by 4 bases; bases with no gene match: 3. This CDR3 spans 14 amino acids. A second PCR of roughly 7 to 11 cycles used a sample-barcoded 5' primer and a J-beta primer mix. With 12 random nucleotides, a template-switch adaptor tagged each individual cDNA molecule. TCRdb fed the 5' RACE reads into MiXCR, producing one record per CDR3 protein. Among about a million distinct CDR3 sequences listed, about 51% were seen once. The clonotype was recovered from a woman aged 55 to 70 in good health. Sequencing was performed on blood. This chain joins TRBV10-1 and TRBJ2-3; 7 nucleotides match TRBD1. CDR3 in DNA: TGCGCCAGCAGTGGAGACAGGGTCACAGATACGCAGTATTTT. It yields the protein CASSGDRVTDTQYF.